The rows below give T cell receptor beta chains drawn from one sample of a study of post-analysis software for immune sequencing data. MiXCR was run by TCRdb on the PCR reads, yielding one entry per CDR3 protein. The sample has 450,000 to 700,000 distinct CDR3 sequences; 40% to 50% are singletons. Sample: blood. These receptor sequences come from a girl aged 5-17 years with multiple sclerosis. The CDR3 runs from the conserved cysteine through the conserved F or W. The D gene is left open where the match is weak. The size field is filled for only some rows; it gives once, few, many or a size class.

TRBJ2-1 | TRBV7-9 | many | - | TGCGCCAGCAGCTTGGGGCAGGGTGATGAGCAGTTCTTC | CASSLGQGDEQFF
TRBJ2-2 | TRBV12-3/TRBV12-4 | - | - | TGTGCCAGCAGTTTAGTCTCTGGGGTGGAGCTGTTTTTT | CASSLVSGVELFF
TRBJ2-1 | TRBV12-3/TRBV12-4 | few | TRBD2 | TGTGCCAGCACAAGACTAGCGGGGGGGTACAATGAGCAGTTCTTC | CASTRLAGGYNEQFF
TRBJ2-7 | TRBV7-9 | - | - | TGTGCCAGCAGCTTAAAGTCTGCCGGGACAACCTACGAGCAGTACTTC | CASSLKSAGTTYEQYF
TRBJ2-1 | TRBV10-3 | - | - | TGTGCCATCGGCAAGGAGTCCTACAATGAGCAGTTCTTC | CAIGKESYNEQFF
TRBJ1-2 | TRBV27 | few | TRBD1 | TGTGCCAGCAGTTTCGGACAGGGGGCTGAGGGCTACACCTTC | CASSFGQGAEGYTF
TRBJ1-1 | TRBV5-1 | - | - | TGCGCCAGCAGCTTGGATGGGTTCAACACTGAAGCTTTCTTT | CASSLDGFNTEAFF
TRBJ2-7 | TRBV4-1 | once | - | TGCGCCAGCAGCCAAGTTGATATGATAAACTACAATGAGCAGTACTTC | CASSQVDMINYNEQYF
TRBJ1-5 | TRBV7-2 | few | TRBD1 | TGTGCCAGCAGCCCAGGGGGGATGAGCAATCAGCCCCAGCATTTT | CASSPGGMSNQPQHF
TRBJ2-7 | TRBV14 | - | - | TGTGCCAGCAGCCAAGAGGCCAGCAGCTCCTACGAGCAGTACTTC | CASSQEASSSYEQYF
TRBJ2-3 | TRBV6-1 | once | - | TGTGCCAGCAGTGAATTCGAACAGGGAAGGTCAGATACGCAGTATTTT | CASSEFEQGRSDTQYF
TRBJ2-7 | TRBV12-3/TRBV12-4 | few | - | TGTGCCAGCAGTCCACCGACGGGAAACTACGAGCAGTACTTC | CASSPPTGNYEQYF
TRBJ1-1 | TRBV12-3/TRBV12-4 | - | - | TGTGCCAGCACCGTAGAATCCAGGGGGAACACTGAAGCTTTCTTT | CASTVESRGNTEAFF
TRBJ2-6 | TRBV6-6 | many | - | TGTGCCAGCAGGCGACTATCTGGGGCCAACGTCCTGACTTTC | CASRRLSGANVLTF
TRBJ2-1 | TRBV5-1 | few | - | TGCGCCAGCAGCTTGGTTCTAGCTGGGAATGAGCAGTTCTTC | CASSLVLAGNEQFF
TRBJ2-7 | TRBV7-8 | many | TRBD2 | TGTGCCAGCAGCCAGGGGACTAGCGGGAGGGTCGAGCAGTACTTC | CASSQGTSGRVEQYF
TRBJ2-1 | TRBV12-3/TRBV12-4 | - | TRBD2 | TGTGCCAGCAGTCCCGGACTAGCGGGGGTTGAGCAGTTCTTC | CASSPGLAGVEQFF
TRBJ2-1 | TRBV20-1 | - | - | TGCAGTGCTCTCTCTCGCCATACCCAGTTCTTC | CSALSRHTQFF
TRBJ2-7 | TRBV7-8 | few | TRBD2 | TGTGCCAGCAGCTCAAGACAGACTAGCGGAACCTACGAGCAGTACTTC | CASSSRQTSGTYEQYF
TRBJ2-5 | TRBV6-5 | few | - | TGTGCCAGCAGTTACCCGGGACTTCAAGAGACCCAGTACTTC | CASSYPGLQETQYF
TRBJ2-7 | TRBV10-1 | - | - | TGCGCCAGCAGTGATCTAGGTAGCGAGCAGTACTTC | CASSDLGSEQYF
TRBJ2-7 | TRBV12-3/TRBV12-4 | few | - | TGTGCCAGCAGTCAGTATCGATACGAGCAGTACTTC | CASSQYRYEQYF
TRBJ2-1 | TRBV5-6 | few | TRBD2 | TGTGCCAGCAGCTTTTTGGGACTAGCGGTGCGGAGCTCCTACAATGAGCAGTTCTTC | CASSFLGLAVRSSYNEQFF
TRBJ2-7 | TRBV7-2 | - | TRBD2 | TGTGCCAGCAGCTCTTTAATAGTGGCCGGGGGGGCCCAGTACTTC | CASSSLIVAGGAQYF
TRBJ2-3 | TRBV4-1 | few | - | TGCGCCAGCAGCCAAGGGAAGGGAGCGGGCGGTCCAGATACGCAGTATTTT | CASSQGKGAGGPDTQYF
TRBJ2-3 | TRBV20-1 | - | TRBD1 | TGCAGTGCTATGGGTTGGGGGACAGGGGCACCCGGGAGCACAGATACGCAGTATTTT | CSAMGWGTGAPGSTDTQYF
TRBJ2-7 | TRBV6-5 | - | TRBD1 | TGTGCCAGCAGCCCACTGGGACAGGGGATCTACGAGCAGTACTTC | CASSPLGQGIYEQYF
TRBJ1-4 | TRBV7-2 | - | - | TGTGCCAGCAGCTCAACAGGGATTAATGAAAAACTGTTTTTT | CASSSTGINEKLFF
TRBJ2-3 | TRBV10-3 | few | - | TGTGCCATCAGTGAGTCGTCCGGAGGCGGGTTGGTTGATACGCAGTATTTT | CAISESSGGGLVDTQYF
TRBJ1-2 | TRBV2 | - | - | TGTGCCAGCAGCGAGACTACCGCAAGGGGTGGCTACACCTTC | CASSETTARGGYTF
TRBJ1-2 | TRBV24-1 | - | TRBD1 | TGTGCCACCAGAAAGACAGGGGGAGATGGCTACACCTTC | CATRKTGGDGYTF
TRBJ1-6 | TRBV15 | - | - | TGTGCCACCAGCAGAACTTCTCACAGGGAGTCACCCCTCCACTTT | CATSRTSHRESPLHF
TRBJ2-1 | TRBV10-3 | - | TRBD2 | TGTGCCACCACGCCGGGACTTTTAGGACTAGCGGGAATCAATGAGCAGTTCTTC | CATTPGLLGLAGINEQFF
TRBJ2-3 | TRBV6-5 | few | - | TGTGCCAGCAGTTACCCCCGGTCCAGAGATACGCAGTATTTT | CASSYPRSRDTQYF
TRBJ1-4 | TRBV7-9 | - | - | TGTACCAGCAGCTTCCAGCCCTCTGAAATTCTGTTTTTT | CTSSFQPSEILFF
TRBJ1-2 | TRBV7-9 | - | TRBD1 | TGTGCCAGCAGCTCCAATCTCCAGGACAGGGGGCAAGGAGGCTACACCTTC | CASSSNLQDRGQGGYTF
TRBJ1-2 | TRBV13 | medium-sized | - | TGTGCCAGCAGCTCCAAACAAGCGGGGAGGTGGGACTATGGCTACACCTTC | CASSSKQAGRWDYGYTF
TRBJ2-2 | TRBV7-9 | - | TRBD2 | TGTGCCAGCAGCTCAGGACGACTAGCGGGGAACACCGGGGAGCTGTTTTTT | CASSSGRLAGNTGELFF
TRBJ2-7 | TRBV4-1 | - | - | TGCGCCAGCAGCCAATATCCAGTATCCTACGAGCAGTACTTC | CASSQYPVSYEQYF
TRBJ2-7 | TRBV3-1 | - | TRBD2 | TGTGCCAGCAGCCAGACTAGCGGAGCCCCCTACGAGCAGTACTTC | CASSQTSGAPYEQYF
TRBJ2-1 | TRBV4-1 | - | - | TGCGCCAGCAGCCAAGAGACAGGGAGGAGCAATGAGCAGTTCTTC | CASSQETGRSNEQFF
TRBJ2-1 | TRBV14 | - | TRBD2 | TGTGCCAGCAGCCCTCGAGGACTAGCGGGACGGAATGAGCAGTTCTTC | CASSPRGLAGRNEQFF
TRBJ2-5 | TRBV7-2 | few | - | TGTGCCAGCAGCACATACCAAGAGACCCAGTACTTC | CASSTYQETQYF
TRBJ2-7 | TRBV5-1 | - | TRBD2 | TGCGCCGGCAGCTTCCTCGGGACTACATCCTACGAGCAGTACTTC | CAGSFLGTTSYEQYF
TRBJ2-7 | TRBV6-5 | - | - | TGTGCCAGCGCCATTGGGGGGTCCTACGAGCAGTACTTC | CASAIGGSYEQYF
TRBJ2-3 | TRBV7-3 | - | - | TGTGCCAGCAGCTTCGGGGAGAAGGATACGCAGTATTTT | CASSFGEKDTQYF
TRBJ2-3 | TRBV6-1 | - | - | TGTGCCAGCAGTGAAAATTTAAAGAGCACAGATACGCAGTATTTT | CASSENLKSTDTQYF
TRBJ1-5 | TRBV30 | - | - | TGTGCCTGGAATCGGCAGAACAATCAGCCCCAGCATTTT | CAWNRQNNQPQHF
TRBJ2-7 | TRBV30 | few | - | TGTGCCTGGAGTGTAACGAGAAGAGAGCAGTACTTC | CAWSVTRREQYF